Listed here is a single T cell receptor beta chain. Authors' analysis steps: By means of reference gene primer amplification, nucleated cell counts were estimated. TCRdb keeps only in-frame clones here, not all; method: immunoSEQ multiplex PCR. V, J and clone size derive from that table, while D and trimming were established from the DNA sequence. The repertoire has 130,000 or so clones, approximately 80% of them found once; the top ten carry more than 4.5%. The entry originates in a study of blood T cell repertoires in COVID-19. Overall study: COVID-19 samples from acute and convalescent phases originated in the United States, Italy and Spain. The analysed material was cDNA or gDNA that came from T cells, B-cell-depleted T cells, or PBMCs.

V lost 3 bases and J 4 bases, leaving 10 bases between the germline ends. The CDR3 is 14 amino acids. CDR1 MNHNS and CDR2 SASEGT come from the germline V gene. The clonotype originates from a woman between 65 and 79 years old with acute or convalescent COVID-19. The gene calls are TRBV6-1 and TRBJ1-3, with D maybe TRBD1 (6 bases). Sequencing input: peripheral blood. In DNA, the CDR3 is TGTGCCAGCAGTGATGGGGGCTTCGGAAACACCATATATTTT. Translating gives CASSDGGFGNTIYF.